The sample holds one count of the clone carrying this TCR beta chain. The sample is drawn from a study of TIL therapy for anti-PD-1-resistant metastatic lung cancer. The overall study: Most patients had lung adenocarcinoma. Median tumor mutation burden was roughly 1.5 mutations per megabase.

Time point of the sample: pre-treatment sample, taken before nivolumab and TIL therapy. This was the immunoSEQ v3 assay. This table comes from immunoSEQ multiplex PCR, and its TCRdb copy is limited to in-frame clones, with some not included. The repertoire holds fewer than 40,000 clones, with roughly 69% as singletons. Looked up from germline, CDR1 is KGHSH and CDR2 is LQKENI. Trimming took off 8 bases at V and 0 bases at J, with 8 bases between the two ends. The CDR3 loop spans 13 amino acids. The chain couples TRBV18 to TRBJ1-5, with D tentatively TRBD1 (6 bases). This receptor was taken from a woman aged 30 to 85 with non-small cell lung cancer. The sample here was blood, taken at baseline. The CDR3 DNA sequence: TGTGCCAGCGCGGGACATAGCAATCAGCCCCAGCATTTT. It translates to CASAGHSNQPQHF.